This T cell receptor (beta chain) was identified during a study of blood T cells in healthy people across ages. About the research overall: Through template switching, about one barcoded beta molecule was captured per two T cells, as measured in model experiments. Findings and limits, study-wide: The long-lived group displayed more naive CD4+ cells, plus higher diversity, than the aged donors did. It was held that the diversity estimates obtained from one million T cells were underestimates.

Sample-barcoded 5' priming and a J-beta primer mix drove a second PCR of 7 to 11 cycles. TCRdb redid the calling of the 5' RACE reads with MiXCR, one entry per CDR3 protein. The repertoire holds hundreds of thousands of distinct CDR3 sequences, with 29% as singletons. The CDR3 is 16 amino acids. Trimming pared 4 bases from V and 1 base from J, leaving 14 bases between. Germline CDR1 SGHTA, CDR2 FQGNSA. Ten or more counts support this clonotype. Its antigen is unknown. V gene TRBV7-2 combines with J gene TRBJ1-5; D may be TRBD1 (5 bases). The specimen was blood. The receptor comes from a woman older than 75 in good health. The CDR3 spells CASSYQGRTSNQPQHF. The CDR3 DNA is TGTGCCAGCAGCTATCAGGGAAGGACGAGCAATCAGCCCCAGCATTTT.